This entry describes one TCR beta chain. Per the original methods: Estimates of nucleated cell counts were drawn from the amplification of reference gene primers. Profiling relied on immunoSEQ multiplex PCR, and the TCRdb table lists in-frame clones only, not all of them. V and J calls plus clone size are reproduced from that table; the DNA served to infer D and trimming. The data contain 150,000 to 200,000 clones, around 79% of them singletons. The sample originates from a study of blood T cell repertoires in COVID-19. After removal of 5 bases from V and 4 bases from J, the junction contained 9 bases not matched to a gene. The CDR3 length is 16 residues. Germline-derived CDR1 and CDR2 are SGHTA and FQGNSA.

This chain connects TRBV7-2 to TRBJ2-5; 11 positions agree with TRBD1. Specimen: peripheral blood. The sequence derives from a man between 60 and 75 years old with active or convalescent COVID-19. For the CDR3, the DNA is TGTGCCAGCAGCCCGTGGGGGACAGGGGGGACAGAGACCCAGTACTTC. Translation gives CASSPWGTGGTETQYF. The full variable domain, rest sourced from reference TRBV7-2 and TRBJ2-5, is GAGVSQSPSNKVTEKGKDVELRCDPISGHTALYWYRQSLGQGLEFLIYFQGNSAPDKSGLPSDRFSAERTGGSVSTLTIQRTQQEDSAVYLCASSPWGTGGTETQYFGPGTRLLVL.